This T cell receptor beta chain appears in the sequencing data of a study of CD8+CD57+ T cells in acquired aplastic anemia. About the research overall: Recorded DNA amounts for sorted CD4+ and CD8+ cells had an average of approximately 3.2 ug. Study-wide points: Under 35 was the count of CD8+ CDR3 sequences that patients shared with controls. A significant difference in CD8+ Simpson's diversity between patients and controls was not found.

Investigators profiled TCR beta VDJ and CDR3 from genomic DNA template. Via MiXCR, TCRdb re-called the reads, giving one row per CDR3 protein. The table lists 400,000 to 600,000 distinct CDR3 sequences, around 30% of them singletons, with roughly 0.89% in the top ten. This clonotype was detected only a few times. No antigen is known for it. Patients who underwent sequencing had shown CD8+CD57+ cell expansion by flow cytometry. The study sampled blood from patients who had received no therapy. CDR1 is SGHAT and CDR2 is FQNNGV in the germline V gene. The CDR3 totals 16 residues. Trimming cost V 6 bases and J 7 bases; bases outside gene matches: 15.

The clonotype was recovered from a human donor with aplastic anemia. This chain joins TRBV11-2 and TRBJ2-1; 7 bases are a match to TRBD2. Material for sequencing was sorted CD4+, CD8+, or CD8+CD57+ T cells (not recorded which) from PBMCs. CDR3 loop: CASSPKRDPLGNEQFF. In nucleotides, the CDR3 is TGTGCCAGCAGTCCTAAGCGGGACCCCCTGGGGAATGAGCAGTTCTTC.